Each of the 27 T cell receptor beta chains below was sequenced from the same sample in a study of blood T cell repertoires in COVID-19. The table came from immunoSEQ multiplex PCR; TCRdb's copy has only in-frame clones and leaves some out. The data contain a few hundred thousand clones, 80% to 90% of them singletons. Sequencing was done on a sample of PBMCs or T cells enriched from blood (not recorded which). The receptors were gathered from a woman younger than 30 who had recovered from COVID-19.

CDR3 DNA sequence: TGTGCCAGCAGCTTCGGGACAGGGGAGAACACCTTC. Translated: CASSFGTGENTF. The chain joins TRBV11-2 to TRBJ1-2; TRBD1 agrees at 10 bases. V shed 3 bases and J 12 bases; nucleotides not matched to a gene: 4. CDR1 and CDR2 (germline): SGHAT, FQNNGV. This CDR3 is built from 12 residues.

The rearrangement joins TRBV30 to TRBJ1-4, with no clear D. CDR3 length: 12 residues. In germline, CDR1 is GTSNPN, CDR2 SVGIG (reference sequence). The V end was cut by 3 bases, the J end by 8 bases, with 10 bases between. CDR3 nucleotides: TGTGCCTGGAGCGTCTCCCAGGAAAAACTGTTTTTT. Amino acids: CAWSVSQEKLFF.

The chain is built from TRBV3-1 (or the pseudogene TRBV3-2) and TRBJ1-2; 7 bases agree with TRBD1. Trimming at V came to 4 bases and at J to 7 bases, leaving 3 bases not matched to a gene. This CDR3 comprises 12 residues. Germline V gene data show CDR1 as LGHDT and CDR2 as YNNKEL (reference sequence). CDR3 DNA sequence: TGTGCCAGCAGCCCGACAGGGTCTGGCTACACCTTC. Translating it yields CASSPTGSGYTF.

This clone was detected once. V is TRBV7-3 and J is TRBJ2-1; 8 nucleotides agree with TRBD2. Per germline, CDR1 SGHTA and CDR2 FQGTGA. The CDR3 has 16 amino acids. V was pared by 3 bases and J by 2 bases, with 6 bases of the junction left unmatched. CDR3 protein: CASSLMSGSTYNEQFF. The CDR3 coding sequence is TGTGCCAGCAGCTTGATGAGCGGGAGCACCTACAATGAGCAGTTCTTC.

V is TRBV18 and J is TRBJ1-1; D is unclear. This CDR3 has 14 amino acids. V lost 3 bases, J lost 4 bases, and 12 bases lay in between. Germline V gene sequence: CDR1 KGHSH, CDR2 LQKENI. CDR3 DNA sequence: TGTGCCAGCTCACCCGACCGAGGATCCACTGAAGCTTTCTTT. Amino acids: CASSPDRGSTEAFF.

The chain combines TRBV18 with TRBJ1-5; the D gene is possibly TRBD1 (5 bases). Per the germline V gene, CDR1 is KGHSH and CDR2 is LQKENI. This CDR3 contains 16 residues. With 5 bases removed from V and 1 base from J, the gap between germline ends came to 15 bases. The CDR3 sequence is CASSTTGGRSNQPQHF. The CDR3 DNA sequence: TGTGCCAGCTCAACAACCGGGGGAAGGAGCAATCAGCCCCAGCATTTT.

The rearrangement uses TRBV7-3 and TRBJ1-1, with D tentatively TRBD1 (5 bases). Trimming took off 1 base at V and 7 bases at J, with 19 bases between the two ends. Per germline, CDR1 SGHTA and CDR2 FQGTGA. The CDR3 is made up of 16 amino acids. DNA of the CDR3: TGTGCCAGCAGCTTAAGGCAGGGTTTCGCCCGATGTGAAGCTTTCTTT. This sequence encodes CASSLRQGFARCEAFF.

The chain employs TRBV30 and TRBJ1-1; possible D gene TRBD1, 5 bases. The CDR3 runs 13 residues. The germline CDR1 and CDR2 sequences are GTSNPN and SVGIG (reference sequence). V gave up 4 bases and J gave up 6 bases, with 15 bases separating them. DNA of the CDR3: TGTGCCTGGAAATCGGGGGTTTATTCTGAAGCTTTCTTT. Translating gives CAWKSGVYSEAFF.

Only one count was recorded for this clone. The rearrangement uses TRBV2 and TRBJ1-1; D is undetermined. V lost 9 bases and J 1 base, leaving 15 bases between the germline ends. The V gene's germline CDR1 is SNHLY and CDR2 FYNNEI. This CDR3 comprises 14 residues. The CDR3 is CASFREVGNTEAFF. As DNA, the CDR3 is TGTGCCAGTTTTCGGGAAGTTGGGAACACTGAAGCTTTCTTT.

The DNA for the CDR3 is TGTGCCAGCAGGGATCCAGGGGTTGAAGCTTTCTTT. Amino acid sequence: CASRDPGVEAFF. The rearrangement links TRBV28 to TRBJ1-1, with D possibly TRBD1 on 6 matching bases. With 6 bases removed from V and 7 bases from J, the gap between germline ends came to 12 bases. In germline, CDR1 is MDHEN, CDR2 SYDVKM. The CDR3 has 12 residues.

This clone has more than one count but fewer than ten. J is TRBJ1-2 and V is TRBV7-9; TRBD1 matches 7 bases. From germline, CDR1 is SEHNR and CDR2 FQNEAQ (reference sequence). Losses at the gene ends were 0 bases for V and 4 bases for J; bases not matched to a gene: 2. The CDR3 sequence is 14 residues long. CDR3 bases: TGTGCCAGCAGCTTAGCCTGGACAGGCTATGGCTACACCTTC. This codes for CASSLAWTGYGYTF.

The genes are TRBV2 and TRBJ1-1, with D unclear. The CDR3 is 13 residues long. Trimming stripped 2 bases from V and 7 bases from J, with 11 bases between. The germline CDR1 and CDR2 sequences are SNHLY and FYNNEI. The CDR3 DNA reads as TGTGCCAGCAGTGAATTGATAACTCTTGAAGCTTTCTTT. Residues: CASSELITLEAFF.

This chain joins TRBV29-1 and TRBJ2-2; D call uncertain. The CDR3 consists of 12 residues. Germline V gives CDR1 SQVTM, CDR2 ANQGSEA. V lost 7 bases, J lost 6 bases, and 12 bases lay in between. The CDR3 region has the DNA TGCAGCGCTCAATTGGGCGCCGGGGAGCTGTTTTTT. This sequence encodes CSAQLGAGELFF.

The table lists this clone with a count of one. In DNA, the CDR3 is TGTGCCAGCAGTTACTGGTCTGGCGGAAGTCGGGAGACCCAGTACTTC. It encodes CASSYWSGGSRETQYF. V usage is TRBV6-2 or TRBV6-3 and J usage is TRBJ2-5; no definite D call. The V and J ends lost 1 base and 5 bases respectively, with 17 bases between them. The V gene's germline CDR1 is MNHEY and CDR2 SVGEGT. The CDR3 sequence is 16 residues long.

This chain joins TRBV7-9 and TRBJ1-1; no reliable D call. The V gene's germline CDR1 is SEHNR and CDR2 FQNEAQ (reference sequence). The CDR3 runs to 12 residues. V was shortened by 1 base and J by 5 bases, with 5 bases between the two germline ends. CDR3 DNA sequence: TGTGCCAGCAGCTTAGTAGAGACTGAAGCTTTCTTT. Residues: CASSLVETEAFF.

The chain couples TRBV3-1 (or the pseudogene TRBV3-2) to TRBJ1-1; the D gene is possibly TRBD1 (5 bases). The CDR3 is 12 amino acids. The V end was cut by 2 bases, the J end by 6 bases, with 7 bases between. CDR1 is LGHDT and CDR2 is YNNKEL in the germline V gene (reference sequence). For the CDR3, the DNA is TGTGCCAGCAGCCAAAGCAGGGCTGAAGCTTTCTTT. It translates to CASSQSRAEAFF.

The table lists this clone with a few counts. This chain joins TRBV5-6 and TRBJ2-7; 9 nucleotides match TRBD1. CDR3 size: 14 residues. The V and J ends lost 4 bases and 3 bases, in that order; junction bases with no gene match: 5. The germline V gene has CDR1 SGHDT and CDR2 YYEEEE. CDR3 protein: CASSLGQGIYEQYF. CDR3 coding DNA: TGTGCCAGCAGCCTAGGACAGGGGATCTACGAGCAGTACTTC.

This sequence joins TRBV5-1 and TRBJ2-1; D possibly corresponds to TRBD1 (6 bases). CDR1 and CDR2 from the germline V gene are SGHRS and YFSETQ. The CDR3 sequence is 17 residues long. V lost 0 bases to trimming and J lost 5 bases, with 18 bases between them. DNA for the CDR3: TGCGCCAGCAGCTTGGGCCGGGACACGGCTTCTAACAATGAGCAGTTCTTC. It is translated as CASSLGRDTASNNEQFF.

This clone was observed once. V and J are TRBV28 and TRBJ2-5; 9 bases fit TRBD1. Germline V lookup: CDR1 MDHEN, CDR2 SYDVKM. V lost 6 bases and J lost 2; bases outside the gene matches: 10. The CDR3 runs 16 residues. The CDR3 loop is CASSQEGTGKQETQYF. The DNA of the CDR3 is TGTGCCAGCAGCCAGGAAGGGACAGGGAAACAAGAGACCCAGTACTTC.

This sequence joins TRBV7-3 and TRBJ2-1; 8 nucleotides match TRBD2. Trimming took 2 bases from V and 6 from J; bases not matched to a gene: 6. This CDR3 is 15 amino acids long. In germline, CDR1 is SGHTA, CDR2 FQGTGA. This CDR3 is CASSLAGGPLNEQFF. CDR3 coding DNA: TGTGCCAGCAGCTTAGCGGGGGGCCCCCTCAATGAGCAGTTCTTC.

The genes are TRBV5-4 and TRBJ1-1; D is unresolved. Germline-derived CDR1 and CDR2 are SGHNT and YYREEE (reference sequence). The CDR3 has 15 residues. V shed 6 bases and J shed 5 bases, with 20 bases lying between them. CDR3 in amino acids: CASTRDPGVRTEAFF. The CDR3 DNA sequence: TGTGCCAGCACCCGTGACCCGGGAGTAAGGACTGAAGCTTTCTTT.

J is TRBJ1-1 and V is TRBV5-4, with D uncertain. This CDR3 is 12 amino acids long. Germline CDR1 is SGHNT and CDR2 is YYREEE (reference sequence). V lost 2 bases and J lost 6, with 8 bases in between. The CDR3 here is CASSFSQAEAFF. Written as DNA, the CDR3 is TGTGCCAGCAGCTTCTCGCAGGCTGAAGCTTTCTTT.

The chain carries TRBV7-2 and TRBJ2-1; a weak D match, TRBD1 (6 bases). Trimming cost V 5 bases and J 5 bases, with 19 bases left between them. The CDR3 has 16 residues. CDR1 is SGHTA, CDR2 FQGNSA, per germline. The CDR3 DNA sequence: TGTGCCAGCAGCCTACCCGGGACATCGGCGGACAATGAGCAGTTCTTC. Protein: CASSLPGTSADNEQFF.

This chain links TRBV7-3 with TRBJ1-2; no clear D. Germline V lookup: CDR1 SGHTA, CDR2 FQGTGA. Deletions cut 2 bases from V and 5 bases from J, with 6 bases between. The CDR3 contains 12 residues. CDR3 in DNA: TGTGCCAGCAGCTTAGCGGGTTATGGCTACACCTTC. This sequence encodes CASSLAGYGYTF.

CDR3 bases: TGTGCCAGCACGGGGAGACAAACCGGGGAGCTGTTTTTT. It yields the protein CASTGRQTGELFF. V gene TRBV9 combines with J gene TRBJ2-2, with D tentatively TRBD2 (5 bases). Trimming removed 6 bases at V and 5 bases at J, with 11 bases between. The CDR3 sequence is 13 residues long. The germline gives CDR1 SGDLS, CDR2 YYNGEE.

The chain combines TRBV2 with TRBJ1-2; D not resolved. Per the germline V gene, CDR1 is SNHLY and CDR2 is FYNNEI. V was clipped by 8 bases and J by 5 bases, with 6 bases between them. The CDR3 is 10 amino acids. The CDR3 region has the DNA TGTGCCAGCGGAGAGTATGGCTACACCTTC. Encoded protein: CASGEYGYTF.

The V gene is TRBV29-1, the J gene TRBJ2-7; 7 bases agree with TRBD2. Germline assignment: CDR1 SQVTM and CDR2 ANQGSEA. The trim removed 1 base at V and 0 bases at J, leaving 3 bases unmatched. This CDR3 has 14 residues. The CDR3 DNA sequence: TGCAGCGTTGAAGGGGCGGGGGACTCCTACGAGCAGTACTTC. Translation gives CSVEGAGDSYEQYF.